This T cell receptor (beta chain) was captured in a study of shared clonotypes between healthy human individuals. Study results and limitations: Estimated richness was generally greater in naive than memory subsets. The sharing of 4% to 5.5% of naive CD4 clonotypes was seen across a handful of donors.

It was into CD45RA+ naive and CD45RA-negative memory subsets that the CD4+ cells were split. Genomic DNA per cell subset filled all wells of several immunoSEQ plates. The assay was immunoSEQ multiplex PCR, and TCRdb's table has in-frame clones only and misses some. The table records more than 550,000 clones, over 55% of them present only once. Concerning this clone: Its antigen is still unknown.

This TCR came from a woman in her thirties in good health. The source material was memory CD4+ T cells sorted from blood. As for subset: CD45RA-negative fraction.

The CDR3 DNA reads TGTGCCAGCAGGTGGACAGGGGGAAATGAAAAACTGTTTTTT. It codes for CASRWTGGNEKLFF. The chain combines TRBV2 with TRBJ1-4, with 10 bases lining up with TRBD1. The CDR3 covers 14 residues. Per germline, CDR1 SNHLY and CDR2 FYNNEI. V lost 6 bases to trimming and J lost 5 bases; unmatched junction nucleotides: 3.